Reported below is one T cell receptor beta chain. Which antigen it targets is not known. Base quality data are lacking; no much larger clone is found one base away. The collaborating institutions used their own protocols to collect whole blood in K2EDTA tubes. Collaborator samples were shipped for TCRbeta analysis as frozen whole blood, isolated PBMCs, or DNA extracted from either sample type. This entry comes from a study of blood T cell repertoires in COVID-19 (TCRdb year 2020). Broadly, across the study: Collaborator samples came from the United States, Italy and Spain and covered acute and convalescent phases of COVID-19. The repertoires were made available in a free public database intended to serve as a resource for research on the immune response to SARS-CoV-2. The material from the prospective study consisted of cDNA or gDNA derived from T cells, B-cell-depleted T cells, or PBMCs. Where HLA class I and class II types were available, the types were taken from metadata supplied by the sample provider, not from assay-based typing. Nearly every sample came with metadata listing a de-identified subject ID, COVID-19 status, age in years and sex. Subjects who had been exposed to COVID-19, were actively infected with it, or had recovered from it provided the deeply sampled blood TCRbeta repertoires that made up the dataset. Samples were obtained from the ongoing ImmuneRACE study (first 160 participants) and from 950 to 1,500 subjects provided by 6 global collaborators. The full study reports these points: The quantity of clinical and demographic metadata differed by source and by participant and was supplied without curation.

TCRbeta CDR3 regions were amplified from genomic DNA by means of the immunoSEQ Assay, a bias-controlled multiplex PCR. In the original analysis: The number of nucleated cells in each sample was estimated by amplification of reference gene primers within the assay. Sequence reads were collapsed and filtered to measure the absolute abundance of every unique TCRbeta CDR3 rearrangement. Productive Simpson clonality was computed per sample as the square root of Simpson's diversity index over productive rearrangements. What TCRdb holds here is the immuneACCESS table cut down to in-frame rearrangements. Part of the clones is not present; checked against another copy, under half of the missing clones reflect an unresolved V gene, and the others are unexplained. The DNA gave D and trimming, while V, J and clone size come from that table. For this sample the table gives roughly 380,000 clones, of which 81% were detected only once. Around 1% of the sample comes from the top ten.

The CDR3 contains 14 residues, cysteine and phenylalanine counted. The DNA shown is the 42-base CDR3, in frame from base 1. V and J are trimmed by 4 bases and 7 bases, and the gene matches miss 9 bases of the junction. The germline V gene gives CDR1 as SNHLY and CDR2 as FYNNEI. The sequencing sample was made of peripheral blood. Here the chain combines TRBV2 and TRBJ1-1, with 7 bases aligning to TRBD1. This TCR was sampled from a human donor with acute or convalescent COVID-19. The donor label of this sample is uncertain. The CDR3 here reads CASSARQGIDEAFF. At the DNA level, the sequence is TGTGCCAGCAGTGCCAGACAGGGTATAGATGAAGCTTTCTTT.